The present entry profiles one T cell receptor (beta chain) with its context. No antigen is known for it. This record comes from a study of early stage breast cancer tumors. Findings and limits, study-wide: Compared with adjacent normal breast, tumors showed around 2.7-fold denser, more clonal T cells.

With V trimmed by 8 bases and J by 5 bases, 2 bases remained unmatched. From germline, CDR1 is SNHLY and CDR2 FYNNEI. This CDR3 region has 11 residues. Clones were sequenced by immunoSEQ multiplex PCR, and TCRdb holds only the in-frame ones, with some missing. The profile shows some 30,000 clones, about four fifths of them singletons. The clonotype originates from a person aged 50 to 59 with breast cancer. Sequenced: blood. The V gene is TRBV2, the J gene TRBJ2-7; the match to TRBD2 covers 8 bases. The CDR3 region has the DNA TGTGCCAGCCGGGGGGGCGACGAGCAGTACTTC. Protein product: CASRGGDEQYF.